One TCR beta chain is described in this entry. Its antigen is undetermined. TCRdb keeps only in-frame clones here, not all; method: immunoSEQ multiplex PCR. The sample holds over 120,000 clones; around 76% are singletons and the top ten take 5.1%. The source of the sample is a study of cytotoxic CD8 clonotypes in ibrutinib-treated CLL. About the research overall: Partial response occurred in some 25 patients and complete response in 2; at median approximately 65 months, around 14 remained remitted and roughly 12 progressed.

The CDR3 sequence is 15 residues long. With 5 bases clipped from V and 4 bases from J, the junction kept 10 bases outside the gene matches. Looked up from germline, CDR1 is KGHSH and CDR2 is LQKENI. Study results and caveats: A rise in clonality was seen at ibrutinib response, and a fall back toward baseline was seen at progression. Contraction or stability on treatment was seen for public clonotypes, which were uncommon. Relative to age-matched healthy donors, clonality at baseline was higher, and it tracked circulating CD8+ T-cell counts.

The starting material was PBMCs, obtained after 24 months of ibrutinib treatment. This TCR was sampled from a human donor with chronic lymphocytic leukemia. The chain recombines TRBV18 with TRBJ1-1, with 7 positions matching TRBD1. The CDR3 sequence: CASSEGAQVGTEAFF. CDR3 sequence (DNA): TGTGCCAGCTCAGAGGGGGCCCAGGTGGGCACTGAAGCTTTCTTT.